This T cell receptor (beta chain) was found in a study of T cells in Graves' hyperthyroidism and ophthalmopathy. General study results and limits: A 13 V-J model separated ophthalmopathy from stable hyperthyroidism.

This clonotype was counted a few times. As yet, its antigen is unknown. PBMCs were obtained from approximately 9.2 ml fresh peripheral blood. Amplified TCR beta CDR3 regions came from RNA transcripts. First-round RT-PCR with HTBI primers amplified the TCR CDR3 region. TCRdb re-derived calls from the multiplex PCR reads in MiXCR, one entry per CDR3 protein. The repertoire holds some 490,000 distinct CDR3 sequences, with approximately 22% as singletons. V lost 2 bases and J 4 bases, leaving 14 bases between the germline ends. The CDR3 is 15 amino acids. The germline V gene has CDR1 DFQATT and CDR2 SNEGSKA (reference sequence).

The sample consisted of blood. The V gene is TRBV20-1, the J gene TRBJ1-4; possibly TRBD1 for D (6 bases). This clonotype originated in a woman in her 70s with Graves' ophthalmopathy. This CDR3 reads CSARNRGQNNEKLFF. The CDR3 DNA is TGCAGTGCTAGAAATCGAGGACAGAATAATGAAAAACTGTTTTTT.